The 4 T cell receptor beta chains below come from one sample, sequenced in a study of identical twins (dated by TCRdb to the mid-2010s). Library preparation used 5' RACE. The listed sequencing device is Illumina HiSeq 2000. TCRdb reran the public reads through fastp at Q25 and MiXCR, keeping productive beta chains. Duplicate CDR3 protein sequences are folded into a single record with the most common DNA and genes. The sample table shows 1.5 million or so distinct CDR3 sequences, and around 33% are seen once. The ten largest clones capture about 0.3% of the sample. Sequences were obtained from cord blood. These receptors originate from a newborn girl in good health.

This clonotype showed up just a few times. V gene TRBV6-6 combines with J gene TRBJ1-2; D call uncertain. Germline CDR1 is MNHNY and CDR2 is SVGAGI (reference sequence). The CDR3 consists of 16 residues. V gave up 3 bases and J gave up 5 bases, with 19 bases separating them. The CDR3 loop is CASSYYGAVVEYGYTF. The CDR3 region has the DNA TGTGCCAGCAGTTATTACGGCGCCGTAGTGGAGTATGGCTACACCTTC.

A few counts support this clonotype. The gene calls are TRBV5-1 and TRBJ2-5; 7 nucleotides line up with TRBD1. With V trimmed by 2 bases and J by 1 base, 2 bases remained unmatched. This CDR3 has 14 amino acids. The germline CDR1 and CDR2 sequences are SGHRS and YFSETQ. CDR3 loop: CASSLKGAQETQYF. CDR3 DNA: TGCGCCAGCAGCTTAAAGGGGGCCCAAGAGACCCAGTACTTC.

The chain has TRBV7-9 and TRBJ2-3; the D is unclear. V lost 4 bases to trimming and J lost 4 bases, with 9 bases between them. This CDR3 region has 13 residues. The germline V gene has CDR1 SEHNR and CDR2 FQNEAQ (reference sequence). The CDR3 DNA follows: TGTGCCAGCAGCTCCCTTGGGTCAGATACGCAGTATTTT. It codes for CASSSLGSDTQYF.

The DNA for the CDR3 is TGTGCCAGCAGCCGGGGGACTAGGTCACTTGAGACCCAGTACTTC. Translating gives CASSRGTRSLETQYF. J is TRBJ2-5 and V is TRBV7-2, with TRBD2 matching 8 bases. The CDR3 has 15 residues. V trimming: 5 bases; J trimming: 5 bases; junction bases outside the gene matches: 10. CDR1 and CDR2 from the germline V gene are SGHTA and FQGNSA.